Below are 4 T cell receptor beta chains sequenced from a single sample in a study of shared clonotypes between healthy human individuals. CD8 cells regarded as naive lacked CD45RO, were positively chosen for CCR7, and omitted terminally differentiated effector memory CD45RA+ cells. The protocol was immunoSEQ multiplex PCR, while the TCRdb copy is restricted to in-frame clones and leaves out a portion. The sample lists approximately 590,000 clones, just under 97% seen once, with roughly 0.1% in the top ten. Specimen: naive CD8+ T cells sorted from blood. All receptors come from a young woman in good health.

V is TRBV11-2 and J is TRBJ2-5, with 7 bases fitting TRBD1. The CDR3 loop spans 14 amino acids. Looked up from germline, CDR1 is SGHAT and CDR2 is FQNNGV. With V trimmed by 5 bases and J by 5 bases, 8 bases remained unmatched. DNA of the CDR3: TGTGCCAGCAGCCAAAGACAGGGTCGGGAGACCCAGTACTTC. This translates into CASSQRQGRETQYF.

The rearrangement joins TRBV15 to TRBJ2-3; no definite D call. The CDR3 contains 12 residues. Trimming left V 3 bases short and J 6 bases short, with 7 bases between. Germline CDR1 reads LNHNV; CDR2 reads YYDKDF (reference sequence). CDR3 amino acids: CATSRAMDTQYF. The CDR3 DNA is TGTGCCACCAGCAGGGCCATGGATACGCAGTATTTT. Looking up the rest from reference TRBV15 and TRBJ2-3 gives the full variable domain: DAMVIQNPRYQVTQFGKPVTLSCSQTLNHNVMYWYQQKSSQAPKLLFHYYDKDFNNEADTPDNFQSRRPNTSFCFLDIRSPGLGDTAMYLCATSRAMDTQYFGPGTRLTVL.

The gene calls are TRBV6-6 and TRBJ2-3; a possible D gene is TRBD2 (5 bases). Germline CDR1 and CDR2: MNHNY and SVGAGI (reference sequence). The germline V and J ends were trimmed by 1 base and 1 base, with 12 bases remaining between them. CDR3 length equals 16 residues. The CDR3 protein is CASSYYEGRRTDTQYF. The CDR3 DNA is TGTGCCAGCAGTTACTACGAGGGCAGGCGCACAGATACGCAGTATTTT.

The chain links TRBV19 to TRBJ1-1, with D unresolved. Germline CDR1 and CDR2: LNHDA and SQIVND (reference sequence). V gave up 7 bases and J gave up 0 bases, with 12 bases separating them. This CDR3 has 14 residues. The CDR3 DNA is TGTGCCAGTATGTACAGAAGTATGAACACTGAAGCTTTCTTT. Translating it yields CASMYRSMNTEAFF.